This TCR beta chain was captured by sequencing in a study of T cells in localized non-small cell lung cancer. Sequenced by immunoSEQ multiplex PCR; TCRdb stores in-frame clones only, minus some. Altogether tens of thousands of clones are present, 90% to 95% being singletons, with the ten largest covering about 10%. The CDR3 totals 15 residues. CDR1 and CDR2 (germline): WSHSY, SAAADI. V gene TRBV10-2 combines with J gene TRBJ2-7; unclear D gene. The assigned J gene may be wrong: the sequence end matches TRBJ2-5 better. Here the sequenced sample was PBMCs, taken before any cancer treatment. This sequence was found in a woman aged 40-69 years with stage II lung adenocarcinoma. The CDR3 DNA reads TGCGCCAGCAGTTCTGTCGACGCTAATGGGGAGACCCAGTACTTC. It specifies CASSSVDANGETQYF.